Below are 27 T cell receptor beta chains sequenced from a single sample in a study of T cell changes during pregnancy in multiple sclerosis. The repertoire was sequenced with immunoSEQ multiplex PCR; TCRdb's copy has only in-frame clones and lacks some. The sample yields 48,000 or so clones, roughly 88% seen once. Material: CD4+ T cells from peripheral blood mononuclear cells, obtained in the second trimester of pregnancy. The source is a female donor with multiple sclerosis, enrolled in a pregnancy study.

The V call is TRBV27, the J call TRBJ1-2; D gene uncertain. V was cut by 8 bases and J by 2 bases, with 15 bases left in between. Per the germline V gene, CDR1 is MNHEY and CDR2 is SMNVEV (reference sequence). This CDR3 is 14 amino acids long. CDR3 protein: CASPPGSFNYGYTF. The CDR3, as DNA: TGTGCCAGCCCTCCGGGGTCGTTCAACTATGGCTACACCTTC.

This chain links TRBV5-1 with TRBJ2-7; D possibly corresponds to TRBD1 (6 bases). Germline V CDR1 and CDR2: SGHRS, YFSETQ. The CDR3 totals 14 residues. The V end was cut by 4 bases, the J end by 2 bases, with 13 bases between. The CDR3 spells CASSVRTEAYEQYF. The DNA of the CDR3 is TGCGCCAGCAGCGTGAGGACAGAGGCCTACGAGCAGTACTTC.

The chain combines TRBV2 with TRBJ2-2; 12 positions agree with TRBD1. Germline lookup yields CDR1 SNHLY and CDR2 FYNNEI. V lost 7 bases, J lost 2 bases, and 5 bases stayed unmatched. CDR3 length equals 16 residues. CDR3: CASKEGTGGNTGELFF. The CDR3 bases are TGTGCCAGCAAGGAAGGGACAGGGGGCAACACCGGGGAGCTGTTTTTT.

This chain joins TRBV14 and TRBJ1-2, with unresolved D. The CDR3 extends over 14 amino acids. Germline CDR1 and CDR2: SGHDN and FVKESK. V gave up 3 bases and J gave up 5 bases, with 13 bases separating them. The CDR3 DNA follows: TGTGCCAGCAGCCATACCCTAAACGGGTATGGCTACACCTTC. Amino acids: CASSHTLNGYGYTF.

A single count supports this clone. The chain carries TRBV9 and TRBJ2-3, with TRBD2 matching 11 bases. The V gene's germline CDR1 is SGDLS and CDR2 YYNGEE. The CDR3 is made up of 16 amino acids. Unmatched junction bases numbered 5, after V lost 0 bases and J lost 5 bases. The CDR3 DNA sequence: TGTGCCAGCAGCGTAGTTAGCGGGAGGGCGGAAGATACGCAGTATTTT. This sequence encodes CASSVVSGRAEDTQYF.

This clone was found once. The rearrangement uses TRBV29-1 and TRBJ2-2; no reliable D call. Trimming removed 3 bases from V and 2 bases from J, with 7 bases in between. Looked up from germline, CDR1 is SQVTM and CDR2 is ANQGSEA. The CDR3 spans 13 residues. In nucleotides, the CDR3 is TGCAGCGTTGACTCTGTCAACACCGGGGAGCTGTTTTTT. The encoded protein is CSVDSVNTGELFF.

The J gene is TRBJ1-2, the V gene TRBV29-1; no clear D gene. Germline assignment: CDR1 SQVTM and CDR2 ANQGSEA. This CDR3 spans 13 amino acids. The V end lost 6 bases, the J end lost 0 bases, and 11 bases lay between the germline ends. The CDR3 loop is CSVGADTNYGYTF. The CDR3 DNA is TGCAGCGTGGGAGCGGATACTAACTATGGCTACACCTTC. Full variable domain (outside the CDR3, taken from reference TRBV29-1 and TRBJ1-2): SAVISQKPSRDICQRGTSLTIQCQVDSQVTMMFWYRQQPGQSLTLIATANQGSEATYESGFVIDKFPISRPNLTFSTLTVSNMSPEDSSIYLCSVGADTNYGYTFGSGTRLTVV.

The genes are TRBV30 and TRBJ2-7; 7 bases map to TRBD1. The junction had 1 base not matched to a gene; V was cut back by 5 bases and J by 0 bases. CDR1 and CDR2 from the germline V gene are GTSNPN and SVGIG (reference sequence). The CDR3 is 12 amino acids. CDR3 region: CAWGDSSYEQYF. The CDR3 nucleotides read TGTGCCTGGGGGGACAGCTCCTACGAGCAGTACTTC.

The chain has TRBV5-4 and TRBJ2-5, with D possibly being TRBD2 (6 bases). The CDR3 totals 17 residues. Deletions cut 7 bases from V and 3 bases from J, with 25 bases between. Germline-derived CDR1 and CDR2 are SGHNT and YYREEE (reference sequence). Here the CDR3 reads CASPRRFELAFEETQYF. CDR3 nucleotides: TGTGCCAGCCCCCGGCGGTTCGAGCTAGCGTTCGAAGAGACCCAGTACTTC.

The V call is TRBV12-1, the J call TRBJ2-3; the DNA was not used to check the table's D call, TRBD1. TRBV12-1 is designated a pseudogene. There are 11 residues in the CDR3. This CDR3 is CASSPTRAQYF. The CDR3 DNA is TGTGCCAGCAGCCCGACCAGGGCGCAGTATTTT.

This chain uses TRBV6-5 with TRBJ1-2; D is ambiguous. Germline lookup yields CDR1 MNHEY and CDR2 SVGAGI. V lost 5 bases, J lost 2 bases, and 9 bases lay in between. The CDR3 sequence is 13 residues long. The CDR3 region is CASSIYGNYGYTF. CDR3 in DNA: TGTGCCAGCAGTATCTACGGGAACTATGGCTACACCTTC.

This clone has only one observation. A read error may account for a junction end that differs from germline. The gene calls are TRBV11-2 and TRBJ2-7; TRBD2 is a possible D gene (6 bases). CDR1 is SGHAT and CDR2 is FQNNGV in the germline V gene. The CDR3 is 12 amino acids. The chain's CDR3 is CASSFGGYGQYF. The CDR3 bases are TGTGCCAGCAGCTTTGGAGGGTACGGGCAGTACTTC.

The CDR3 DNA reads as TGTGCCAGCAGTTCCGGACACAGGGCCCCCTATGGCTACACCTTC. This sequence encodes CASSSGHRAPYGYTF. The genes are TRBV6-6 and TRBJ1-2, with D maybe TRBD1 (6 bases). This CDR3 has 15 residues. The germline V and J ends were trimmed by 4 bases and 4 bases, with 16 bases remaining between them. Germline CDR1 MNHNY, CDR2 SVGAGI (reference sequence).

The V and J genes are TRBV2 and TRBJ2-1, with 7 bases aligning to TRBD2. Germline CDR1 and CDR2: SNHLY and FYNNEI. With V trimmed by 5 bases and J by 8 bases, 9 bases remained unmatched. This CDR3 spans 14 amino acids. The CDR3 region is CASSRGTTFHEQFF. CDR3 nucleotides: TGTGCCAGCAGTCGAGGGACTACCTTCCATGAGCAGTTCTTC. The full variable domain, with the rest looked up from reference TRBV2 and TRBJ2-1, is EPEVTQTPSHQVTQMGQEVILRCVPISNHLYFYWYRQILGQKVEFLVSFYNNEISEKSEIFDDQFSVERPDGSNFTLKIRSTKLEDSAMYFCASSRGTTFHEQFFGPGTRLTVL.

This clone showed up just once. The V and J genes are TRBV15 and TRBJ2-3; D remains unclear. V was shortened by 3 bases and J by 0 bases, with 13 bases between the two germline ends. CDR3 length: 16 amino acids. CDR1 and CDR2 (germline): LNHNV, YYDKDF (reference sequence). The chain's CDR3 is CATSRRSDPSTDTQYF. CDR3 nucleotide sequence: TGTGCCACCAGCAGGAGGAGCGACCCTAGCACAGATACGCAGTATTTT.

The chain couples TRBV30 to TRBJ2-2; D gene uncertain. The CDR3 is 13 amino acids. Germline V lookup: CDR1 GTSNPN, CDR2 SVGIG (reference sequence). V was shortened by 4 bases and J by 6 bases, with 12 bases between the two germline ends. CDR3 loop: CAWTPYYSGELFF. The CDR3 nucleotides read TGTGCCTGGACCCCTTATTATTCCGGGGAGCTGTTTTTT.

CDR3 bases: TGTGCCAGCAGAGTGACTAGCGGGACATCGTGGAATGAGCAGTTCTTC. Translated, it gives CASRVTSGTSWNEQFF. The chain employs TRBV7-9 and TRBJ2-1; 11 nucleotides match TRBD2. The V gene's germline CDR1 is SEHNR and CDR2 FQNEAQ (reference sequence). The CDR3 loop spans 16 amino acids. J was trimmed by 7 bases and V by 6 bases; bases with no gene match: 11.

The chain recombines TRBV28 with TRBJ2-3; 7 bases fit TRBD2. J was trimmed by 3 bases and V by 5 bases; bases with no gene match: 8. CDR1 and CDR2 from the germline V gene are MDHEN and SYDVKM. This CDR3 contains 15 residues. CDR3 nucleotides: TGTGCCAGCAGTAAAAGGACTAGAAAAACAGATACGCAGTATTTT. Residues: CASSKRTRKTDTQYF.

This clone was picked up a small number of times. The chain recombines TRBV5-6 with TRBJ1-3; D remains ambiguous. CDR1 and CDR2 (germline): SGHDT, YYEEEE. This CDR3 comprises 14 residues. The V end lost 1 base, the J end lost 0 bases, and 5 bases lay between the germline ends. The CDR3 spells CASSLRSSGNTIYF. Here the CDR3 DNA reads TGTGCCAGCAGCTTGCGGAGCTCTGGAAACACCATATATTTT.

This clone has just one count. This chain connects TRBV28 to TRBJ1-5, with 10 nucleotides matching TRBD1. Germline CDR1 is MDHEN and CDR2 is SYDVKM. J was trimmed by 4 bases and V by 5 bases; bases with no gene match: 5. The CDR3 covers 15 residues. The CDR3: CASSRTGGGNQPQHF. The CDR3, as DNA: TGTGCCAGCAGTAGGACAGGGGGAGGGAATCAGCCCCAGCATTTT.

The CDR3 here is CASSPITRAPGETQYF. In DNA form, the CDR3 reads TGTGCCAGCAGCCCGATTACGAGGGCCCCGGGAGAGACCCAGTACTTC. The chain links TRBV27 to TRBJ2-5, with D possibly TRBD2 on 5 matching bases. Germline CDR1 MNHEY, CDR2 SMNVEV (reference sequence). V was clipped by 6 bases and J by 4 bases, with 21 bases between them. The CDR3 loop spans 16 amino acids.

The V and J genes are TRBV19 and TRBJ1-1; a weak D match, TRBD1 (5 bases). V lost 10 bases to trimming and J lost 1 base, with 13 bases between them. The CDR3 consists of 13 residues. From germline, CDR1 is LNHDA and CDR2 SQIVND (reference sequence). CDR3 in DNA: TGTGCCACCTTGACAGACCCGAACACTGAAGCTTTCTTT. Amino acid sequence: CATLTDPNTEAFF.

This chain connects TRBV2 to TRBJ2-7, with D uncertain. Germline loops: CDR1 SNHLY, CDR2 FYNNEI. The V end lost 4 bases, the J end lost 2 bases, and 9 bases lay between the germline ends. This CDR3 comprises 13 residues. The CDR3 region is CASSGQVPYEQYF. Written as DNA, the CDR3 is TGTGCCAGCAGTGGGCAGGTTCCCTACGAGCAGTACTTC.

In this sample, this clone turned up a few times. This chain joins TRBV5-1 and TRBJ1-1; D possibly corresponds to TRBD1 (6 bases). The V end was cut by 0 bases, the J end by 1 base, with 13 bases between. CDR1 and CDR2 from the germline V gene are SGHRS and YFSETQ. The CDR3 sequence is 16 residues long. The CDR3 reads CASSLASGQWNTEAFF. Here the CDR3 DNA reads TGCGCCAGCAGCTTGGCCAGTGGACAGTGGAACACTGAAGCTTTCTTT.

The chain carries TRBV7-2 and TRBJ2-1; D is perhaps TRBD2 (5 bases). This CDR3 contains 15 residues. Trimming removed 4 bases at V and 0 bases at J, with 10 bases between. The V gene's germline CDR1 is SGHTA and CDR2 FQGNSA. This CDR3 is CASSWGEPSYNEQFF. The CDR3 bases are TGTGCCAGCAGCTGGGGAGAGCCCTCCTACAATGAGCAGTTCTTC.

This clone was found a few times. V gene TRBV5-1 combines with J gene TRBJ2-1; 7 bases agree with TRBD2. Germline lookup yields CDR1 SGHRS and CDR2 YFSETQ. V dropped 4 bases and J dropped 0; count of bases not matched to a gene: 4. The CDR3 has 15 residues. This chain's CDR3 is CASSSASGSYNEQFF. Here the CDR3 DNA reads TGCGCCAGCAGCAGTGCTAGCGGCTCCTACAATGAGCAGTTCTTC.

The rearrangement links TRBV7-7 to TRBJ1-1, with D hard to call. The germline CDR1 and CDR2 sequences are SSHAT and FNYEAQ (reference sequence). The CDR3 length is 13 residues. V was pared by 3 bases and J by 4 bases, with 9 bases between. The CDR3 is CASSLQPGTEAFF. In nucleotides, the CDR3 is TGTGCCAGCAGCTTGCAGCCGGGCACTGAAGCTTTCTTT.